This T cell receptor beta chain is from a study of T cells in Graves' hyperthyroidism and ophthalmopathy. Notes on the study in general: Most thyroid clonotypes expanded above 0.001 were also detected in blood. Ophthalmopathy was predicted by the model a median of roughly 6 months ahead of onset.

This clonotype was counted many times. Its antigen is not known. Germline-derived CDR1 and CDR2 are MDHEN and SYDVKM. V was trimmed by 5 bases and J by 5 bases, leaving 1 base between them. This CDR3 contains 10 residues. Amplified TCR beta CDR3 regions came from RNA transcripts. The TCR CDR3 was amplified in a first-round RT-PCR using the HTBI primer set. One entry per CDR3 protein results from TCRdb running MiXCR on the multiplex PCR reads. The table records more than 350,000 distinct CDR3 sequences, about 16% of them present only once. The clonotype originates from a woman aged 25-40 years with Graves' hyperthyroidism. Material for sequencing was blood. The gene calls are TRBV28 and TRBJ2-4; D is ambiguous. CDR3 in amino acids: CASSQNIQYF. In DNA, the CDR3 is TGTGCCAGCAGTCAAAACATTCAGTACTTC. Combining the CDR3 with reference TRBV28 and TRBJ2-4 gives the whole variable domain DVKVTQSSRYLVKRTGEKVFLECVQDMDHENMFWYRQDPGLGLRLIYFSYDVKMKEKGDIPEGYSVSREKKERFSLILESASTNQTSMYLCASSQNIQYFGAGTRLSVL.